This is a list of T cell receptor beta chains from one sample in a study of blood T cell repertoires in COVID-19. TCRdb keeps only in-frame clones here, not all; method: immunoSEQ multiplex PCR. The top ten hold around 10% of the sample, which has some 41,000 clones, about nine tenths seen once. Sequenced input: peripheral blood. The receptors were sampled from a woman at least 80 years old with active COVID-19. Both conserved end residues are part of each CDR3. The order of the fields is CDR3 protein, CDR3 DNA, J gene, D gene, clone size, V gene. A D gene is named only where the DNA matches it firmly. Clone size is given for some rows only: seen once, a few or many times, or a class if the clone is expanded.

cdr3_aa: CASSLPPGQGITGELFF; cdr3_nt: TGCGCCAGCAGCTTGCCTCCGGGACAGGGGATCACCGGGGAGCTGTTTTTT; j_call: TRBJ2-2; d_call: TRBD1; clone_size: NA; v_call: TRBV5-1
cdr3_aa: CASSTGWETQYF; cdr3_nt: TGCGCCAGCAGCACGGGGTGGGAGACCCAGTACTTC; j_call: TRBJ2-5; d_call: NA; clone_size: NA; v_call: TRBV5-1
cdr3_aa: CSASSLAKNIQYF; cdr3_nt: TGCAGTGCTAGTTCTCTAGCCAAAAACATTCAGTACTTC; j_call: TRBJ2-4; d_call: NA; clone_size: NA; v_call: TRBV20-1
cdr3_aa: CATSRDLGGLQGAGETQYF; cdr3_nt: TGTGCCACCAGCAGAGATCTGGGGGGATTACAGGGGGCTGGGGAGACCCAGTACTTC; j_call: TRBJ2-5; d_call: TRBD1; clone_size: once; v_call: TRBV15
cdr3_aa: CASKRETGPYEQYF; cdr3_nt: TGTGCCAGCAAACGGGAGACAGGGCCCTACGAGCAGTACTTC; j_call: TRBJ2-7; d_call: NA; clone_size: few; v_call: TRBV2
cdr3_aa: CASSQGQGDTGELFF; cdr3_nt: TGTGCCAGCAGCCAAGGTCAGGGGGACACCGGGGAGCTGTTTTTT; j_call: TRBJ2-2; d_call: TRBD1; clone_size: NA; v_call: TRBV14
cdr3_aa: CASSGRDFGNIQYF; cdr3_nt: TGTGCCAGCAGCGGCCGGGATTTCGGGAACATTCAGTACTTC; j_call: TRBJ2-4; d_call: NA; clone_size: NA; v_call: TRBV13
cdr3_aa: CASSFLGGPITEAFF; cdr3_nt: TGTGCCAGCAGCTTCTTAGGGGGCCCCATCACTGAAGCTTTCTTT; j_call: TRBJ1-1; d_call: TRBD1; clone_size: NA; v_call: TRBV28
cdr3_aa: CASSLGYRAGEQYF; cdr3_nt: TGTGCCAGCAGCTTAGGTTACAGGGCGGGCGAGCAGTACTTC; j_call: TRBJ2-7; d_call: NA; clone_size: NA; v_call: TRBV7-8
cdr3_aa: CASKVERDTDTQYF; cdr3_nt: TGTGCCAGCAAAGTCGAGCGGGACACAGATACGCAGTATTTT; j_call: TRBJ2-3; d_call: TRBD2; clone_size: few; v_call: TRBV2
cdr3_aa: CASSLTGQVNQPQHF; cdr3_nt: TGTGCCAGCAGCTTAACGGGACAGGTCAATCAGCCCCAGCATTTT; j_call: TRBJ1-5; d_call: TRBD1; clone_size: NA; v_call: TRBV7-9
cdr3_aa: CASSQDGGATLSNQPQHF; cdr3_nt: TGTGCCAGCAGCCAAGATGGGGGGGCTACCCTTAGCAATCAGCCCCAGCATTTT; j_call: TRBJ1-5; d_call: NA; clone_size: NA; v_call: TRBV4-2
cdr3_aa: CAGGTGAGTEAFF; cdr3_nt: TGTGCCGGGGGGACAGGGGCCGGCACTGAAGCTTTCTTT; j_call: TRBJ1-1; d_call: TRBD1; clone_size: NA; v_call: TRBV30
cdr3_aa: CARSLQGGEKGYTF; cdr3_nt: TGTGCCAGAAGCCTCCAGGGAGGGGAAAAAGGCTACACCTTC; j_call: TRBJ1-2; d_call: NA; clone_size: NA; v_call: TRBV7-5
cdr3_aa: CASSPNRQASTDTQYF; cdr3_nt: TGTGCCAGCTCACCGAACAGGCAGGCTAGCACAGATACGCAGTATTTT; j_call: TRBJ2-3; d_call: NA; clone_size: NA; v_call: TRBV18
cdr3_aa: CASSARGRNTGELFF; cdr3_nt: TGTGCCAGCAGTGCCAGGGGGCGAAACACCGGGGAGCTGTTTTTT; j_call: TRBJ2-2; d_call: TRBD1; clone_size: NA; v_call: TRBV6-2/TRBV6-3
cdr3_aa: CASRNRVHNSPLHF; cdr3_nt: TGTGCCAGCAGGAACAGGGTCCATAATTCACCCCTCCACTTT; j_call: TRBJ1-6; d_call: NA; clone_size: NA; v_call: TRBV21-1
cdr3_aa: CASSFSTSSYEQYF; cdr3_nt: TGTGCCAGCAGCTTTAGCACCAGCTCCTACGAGCAGTACTTC; j_call: TRBJ2-7; d_call: NA; clone_size: NA; v_call: TRBV7-9
cdr3_aa: CASSFPSNIQYF; cdr3_nt: TGTGCCAGCAGTTTCCCCTCAAACATTCAGTACTTC; j_call: TRBJ2-4; d_call: NA; clone_size: NA; v_call: TRBV6-2/TRBV6-3
cdr3_aa: CASSLGQGSSYNSPLHF; cdr3_nt: TGTGCCAGCAGCTTGGGACAGGGAAGCTCCTATAATTCACCCCTCCACTTT; j_call: TRBJ1-6; d_call: TRBD1; clone_size: NA; v_call: TRBV5-4
cdr3_aa: CASSPQGGTGGHNEQFF; cdr3_nt: TGTGCCAGCAGCCCCCAAGGAGGGACAGGGGGACACAATGAGCAGTTCTTC; j_call: TRBJ2-1; d_call: TRBD1; clone_size: NA; v_call: TRBV7-6
cdr3_aa: CASSLESDRAYEQYF; cdr3_nt: TGTGCCAGCAGCTTAGAATCCGACAGGGCCTACGAGCAGTACTTC; j_call: TRBJ2-7; d_call: TRBD1; clone_size: NA; v_call: TRBV11-2
cdr3_aa: CASSPRGISTDTQYF; cdr3_nt: TGTGCCAGCTCACCAAGGGGGATTAGCACAGATACGCAGTATTTT; j_call: TRBJ2-3; d_call: NA; clone_size: NA; v_call: TRBV18
cdr3_aa: CASSQGPSRSEAFF; cdr3_nt: TGTGCCAGCAGCCAGGGGCCCTCAAGGTCTGAAGCTTTCTTT; j_call: TRBJ1-1; d_call: NA; clone_size: NA; v_call: TRBV3-1/TRBV3-2
cdr3_aa: CASSLNHPWEGGYGYTF; cdr3_nt: TGTGCCAGCAGTCTAAACCATCCCTGGGAAGGGGGCTATGGCTACACCTTC; j_call: TRBJ1-2; d_call: NA; clone_size: NA; v_call: TRBV21-1
cdr3_aa: CASSLLGRGVYNEQFF; cdr3_nt: TGTGCCAGCAGCTTATTAGGGCGGGGCGTCTACAATGAGCAGTTCTTC; j_call: TRBJ2-1; d_call: NA; clone_size: NA; v_call: TRBV7-2
cdr3_aa: CASSSVLAGGTSSYNEQFF; cdr3_nt: TGTGCCAGCAGTTCAGTCCTAGCGGGGGGTACATCCTCCTACAATGAGCAGTTCTTC; j_call: TRBJ2-1; d_call: TRBD2; clone_size: NA; v_call: TRBV27
cdr3_aa: CASSYRLAEQYF; cdr3_nt: TGTGCCAGCAGCTACCGACTAGCAGAGCAGTACTTC; j_call: TRBJ2-7; d_call: TRBD2; clone_size: NA; v_call: TRBV11-2
cdr3_aa: CAISDVREETQYF; cdr3_nt: TGTGCCATCAGTGATGTCAGGGAAGAGACCCAGTACTTC; j_call: TRBJ2-5; d_call: NA; clone_size: NA; v_call: TRBV10-3
cdr3_aa: CASSPNPGTPNTIYF; cdr3_nt: TGTGCCAGCAGCCCAAACCCGGGAACACCAAACACCATATATTTT; j_call: TRBJ1-3; d_call: NA; clone_size: NA; v_call: TRBV7-8
cdr3_aa: CASSFPGGAGYEQFF; cdr3_nt: TGTGCCAGCAGTTTTCCGGGGGGGGCCGGGTATGAGCAGTTCTTC; j_call: TRBJ2-1; d_call: TRBD2; clone_size: NA; v_call: TRBV28
cdr3_aa: CASSQSLAGASGANVLTF; cdr3_nt: TGCGCCAGCAGCCAGTCGCTAGCGGGGGCCTCTGGGGCCAACGTCCTGACTTTC; j_call: TRBJ2-6; d_call: TRBD2; clone_size: once; v_call: TRBV4-3
cdr3_aa: CAWSGTPNSPLHF; cdr3_nt: TGTGCCTGGAGTGGGACACCAAATTCACCCCTCCACTTT; j_call: TRBJ1-6; d_call: NA; clone_size: NA; v_call: TRBV30
cdr3_aa: CASSGGLGEKLFF; cdr3_nt: TGTGCCAGCTCAGGGGGACTGGGGGAAAAACTGTTTTTT; j_call: TRBJ1-4; d_call: NA; clone_size: NA; v_call: TRBV18
cdr3_aa: CASRPTGNNYGYTF; cdr3_nt: TGTGCCAGCCGTCCGACAGGGAATAACTATGGCTACACCTTC; j_call: TRBJ1-2; d_call: TRBD1; clone_size: NA; v_call: TRBV28
cdr3_aa: CSVAETGVAGYTF; cdr3_nt: TGCAGCGTTGCGGAAACAGGGGTTGCTGGCTACACCTTC; j_call: TRBJ1-2; d_call: TRBD1; clone_size: NA; v_call: TRBV29-1
cdr3_aa: CASSLVLQGAGGYTF; cdr3_nt: TGTGCCAGCAGCTTAGTATTGCAGGGGGCGGGCGGCTACACCTTC; j_call: TRBJ1-2; d_call: TRBD1; clone_size: NA; v_call: TRBV7-9